This record concerns one TCR beta chain sequence. Antigen specificity is unknown. The data stem from a study of TIL therapy for anti-PD-1-resistant metastatic lung cancer. Study-level information: Progressing patients received lymphodepletion, expanded TIL infusion and IL-2. Patients had a median age of approximately 56 years (range roughly 35-85).

In germline, CDR1 is SGHTA, CDR2 FQGNSA. The CDR3 is 16 residues long. V lost 4 bases, J lost 0 bases, and 4 bases stayed unmatched. The immunoSEQ assay was v3. Sequencing depth was 1.5 million to 2 million read pairs for survey level, 5-6 million for deep. TCRdb's copy holds only in-frame clones and misses some; the assay was immunoSEQ multiplex PCR. The top ten hold 2.5% to 3% of the sample, which has about 32,000 clones, 74% seen once. Time point: pre-treatment sample, taken before nivolumab and TIL therapy. General observations from the study: The baseline peripheral repertoire was partially replaced by infused TIL clonotypes that later decayed.

The starting material was blood, obtained at baseline. The TCR comes from a woman aged 30-79 years with non-small cell lung cancer. This chain uses TRBV7-2 with TRBJ2-7, with 12 bases fitting TRBD2. This CDR3 reads CASSYGLAGSSYEQYF. The CDR3 coding sequence is TGTGCCAGCAGCTACGGACTAGCGGGAAGCTCCTACGAGCAGTACTTC.